These 24 T cell receptor beta chains were all obtained from the same sample, sequenced in a study of blood T cell repertoires in COVID-19. Sequenced by immunoSEQ multiplex PCR; TCRdb stores in-frame clones only, minus some. The profile shows 200,000 to 250,000 clones, around 91% of them singletons. The specimen sequenced was PBMCs or T cells enriched from blood (not recorded which). These receptors were collected from a woman younger than 30 in a cohort exposed to, infected with or recovered from COVID-19 (not recorded which).

To note about this clone: At one boundary the junction diverges from the germline segment, which might be a read error. For the CDR3, the DNA is TGTGCCAGCAGCGTAGCACAGGGGGATACGCAGTATTTT. It yields the protein CASSVAQGDTQYF. The chain employs TRBV7-2 and TRBJ2-3; 7 bases match TRBD1. CDR1 is SGHTA and CDR2 is FQGNSA in the germline V gene. CDR3 length: 13 residues.

This clone was picked up one time. This rearrangement joins TRBV19 to TRBJ1-6; 7 nucleotides line up with TRBD1. CDR3 length: 14 amino acids. CDR1 and CDR2 from the germline V gene are LNHDA and SQIVND (reference sequence). V shed 5 bases, J shed 7 bases, and the junction held 5 bases outside the gene matches. This CDR3 is CASSWGQTNSPLHF. CDR3 coding DNA: TGTGCCAGTAGTTGGGGACAGACGAATTCACCCCTCCACTTT. The whole variable domain, filled in from reference TRBV19 and TRBJ1-6, reads DGGITQSPKYLFRKEGQNVTLSCEQNLNHDAMYWYRQDPGQGLRLIYYSQIVNDFQKGDIAEGYSVSREKKESFPLTVTSAQKNPTAFYLCASSWGQTNSPLHFGNGTRLTVT.

The chain uses TRBV11-2 and TRBJ2-5; 8 nucleotides agree with TRBD2. The CDR3 has 16 residues. The ends lost 1 base at V and 1 base at J; junction bases unmatched: 5. The germline CDR1 and CDR2 sequences are SGHAT and FQNNGV. CDR3 sequence reads: CASSLVAAGVQETQYF. The CDR3 bases are TGTGCCAGCAGCTTAGTCGCAGCGGGGGTCCAAGAGACCCAGTACTTC.

The J gene is TRBJ2-1, the V gene TRBV11-2, with 7 bases aligning to TRBD1. V shed 1 base, J shed 9 bases, and the junction held 6 bases outside the gene matches. Per the germline V gene, CDR1 is SGHAT and CDR2 is FQNNGV. The CDR3 totals 14 residues. This CDR3 is CASSLAQGQTEQFF. For the CDR3, the DNA is TGTGCCAGCAGCTTAGCCCAGGGACAGACTGAGCAGTTCTTC.

The rearrangement links TRBV24-1 to TRBJ1-5; no clear D gene. Germline values: CDR1 KGHDR, CDR2 SFDVKD. With 3 bases removed from V and 9 bases from J, the gap between germline ends came to 11 bases. The CDR3 has 13 residues. The CDR3 protein is CATSDSFRGPQHF. The CDR3 region has the DNA TGTGCCACCAGTGATAGTTTCCGAGGGCCCCAGCATTTT.

The chain is built from TRBV21-1 and TRBJ1-2; the table's D call TRBD1 went unverified against the DNA. TRBV21-1 is a documented pseudogene. This CDR3 contains 11 residues. The CDR3 bases are TGTGCCCCAGGGGCCAACTATGGTTACACCTTC. This translates into CAPGANYGYTF.

This chain links TRBV11-3 with TRBJ1-1; D is perhaps TRBD1 (5 bases). V lost 1 base and J 1 base, leaving 7 bases between the germline ends. Germline-derived CDR1 and CDR2 are SGHNT and YENEEA. The CDR3 runs 14 residues. The CDR3 DNA follows: TGTGCCAGCAGCTTAGGACAGCAGAACACTGAAGCTTTCTTT. Residues: CASSLGQQNTEAFF.

This sequence joins TRBV5-4 and TRBJ2-2; tentatively, D is TRBD1 (6 bases). Trimming left V 2 bases short and J 6 bases short, with 11 bases between. CDR3 length equals 14 residues. From germline, CDR1 is SGHNT and CDR2 YYREEE (reference sequence). Here the CDR3 reads CASSFQGSPGELFF. The CDR3 DNA sequence: TGTGCCAGCAGCTTCCAGGGGTCCCCCGGGGAGCTGTTTTTT.

V and J are TRBV28 and TRBJ2-5; 9 bases are a match to TRBD2. V was clipped by 5 bases and J by 3 bases; unmatched bases: 10. This CDR3 region has 16 residues. CDR1 and CDR2 (germline): MDHEN, SYDVKM. The CDR3 DNA is TGTGCCAGCAGTCCCGCCTTGGCTAGCGGGGAAGAGACCCAGTACTTC. Translated: CASSPALASGEETQYF.

V usage is TRBV30 and J usage is TRBJ2-1, with 10 bases that match TRBD2. CDR3 length: 18 amino acids. Germline V CDR1 and CDR2: GTSNPN, SVGIG (reference sequence). After removal of 0 bases from V and 1 base from J, the junction contained 9 bases not matched to a gene. The CDR3 protein is CAWSVAILAGISYNEQFF. The CDR3 DNA is TGTGCCTGGAGTGTAGCCATACTAGCGGGAATTTCCTACAATGAGCAGTTCTTC.

In this sample, this clone turned up a few times. This chain joins TRBV6-1 and TRBJ1-6, with D possibly matching TRBD1 (5 bases). There are 15 residues in the CDR3. Looked up from germline, CDR1 is MNHNS and CDR2 is SASEGT. Trimming cost V 1 base and J 3 bases, with 7 bases left between them. CDR3 residues: CASSEEGHYNSPLHF. CDR3 DNA: TGTGCCAGCAGTGAAGAGGGGCACTATAATTCACCCCTCCACTTT.

This clone was counted once. CDR3 coding DNA: TGCGCCAGCAGCGATACGCTTACCGACCCGGCCGGGGGAGGACTGTTTTTT. It translates to CASSDTLTDPAGGGLFF. This chain links TRBV10-1 with TRBJ1-4; a possible D gene is TRBD1 (5 bases). Trimming removed 6 bases at V and 13 bases at J, with 30 bases between. The CDR3 is made up of 17 amino acids. CDR1 is WNHNN, CDR2 SYGVQD, per germline (reference sequence).

The chain combines TRBV18 with TRBJ1-5; 7 bases match TRBD1. This CDR3 has 15 residues. Trimming took 10 bases from V and 3 from J; bases not matched to a gene: 12. In germline, CDR1 is KGHSH, CDR2 LQKENI. The CDR3 bases are TGTGCCACCCGTTTGTATACAGGGGCCAATCAGCCCCAGCATTTT. Its protein is CATRLYTGANQPQHF.

V gene TRBV30 combines with J gene TRBJ1-3; no firm D call. The V end lost 3 bases, the J end lost 0 bases, and 12 bases lay between the germline ends. This CDR3 region has 15 residues. Germline V lookup: CDR1 GTSNPN, CDR2 SVGIG (reference sequence). The CDR3 nucleotides are TGTGCCTGGAGCTTGGCGGTCGTCTCTGGAAACACCATATATTTT. It is translated as CAWSLAVVSGNTIYF. The full variable domain, completed using reference TRBV30 and TRBJ1-3, is SQTIHQWPATLVQPVGSPLSLECTVEGTSNPNLYWYRQAAGRGLQLLFYSVGIGQISSEVPQNLSASRPQDRQFILSSKKLLLSDSGFYLCAWSLAVVSGNTIYFGEGSWLTVV.

The CDR3 sequence: CAWSVLVGNTIYF. In DNA, the CDR3 is TGTGCCTGGAGTGTACTTGTTGGAAACACCATATATTTT. V is TRBV30 and J is TRBJ1-3; no firm D call. V dropped 0 bases and J dropped 3 bases, with 6 bases sitting between them. The germline V gene encodes CDR1 GTSNPN and CDR2 SVGIG (reference sequence). The CDR3 consists of 13 residues.

The J gene is TRBJ1-5, the V gene TRBV2; 10 bases match TRBD1. V lost 7 bases and J lost 0; bases outside the gene matches: 12. Germline V gene data show CDR1 as SNHLY and CDR2 as FYNNEI. This CDR3 is 18 amino acids long. Written as DNA, the CDR3 is TGTGCCAGCACTCTGGTCGGGACAGGGGAAGATAGCAATCAGCCCCAGCATTTT. It yields the protein CASTLVGTGEDSNQPQHF.

This chain's CDR3 is CASSPPDSSRAPYF. The DNA for the CDR3 is TGTGCCAGCAGCCCACCCGATTCAAGTCGAGCCCCGTACTTC. The V gene is TRBV3-1 (or the pseudogene TRBV3-2), the J gene TRBJ2-5; D gene ambiguous. This CDR3 spans 14 amino acids. CDR1 and CDR2 from the germline V gene are LGHDT and YNNKEL (reference sequence). Trimming stripped 4 bases from V and 13 bases from J, with 22 bases between.

J is TRBJ2-1 and V is TRBV7-9; 7 bases match TRBD1. The CDR3 loop spans 14 amino acids. Germline CDR1 and CDR2: SEHNR and FQNEAQ (reference sequence). V lost 0 bases, J lost 6 bases, and 2 bases stayed unmatched. The CDR3 loop is CASSLAGQLNEQFF. The CDR3 DNA follows: TGTGCCAGCAGCTTAGCGGGACAGCTCAATGAGCAGTTCTTC.

The genes are TRBV12-3 or TRBV12-4 and TRBJ2-3; perhaps TRBD1 as D (5 bases). Trimming removed 6 bases at V and 1 base at J, with 5 bases between. The CDR3 extends over 12 amino acids. The DNA for the CDR3 is TGTGCCAGCAGAGGGGGCACAGATACGCAGTATTTT. It codes for CASRGGTDTQYF.

On this clone itself: A read error is likely, as this CDR3 ends without the conserved phenylalanine or tryptophan. This sequence joins TRBV19 and TRBJ1-1; no clear D. Trimming shortened V by 6 bases and J by 0 bases, and 8 bases separated the two germline ends. The CDR3 extends over 13 amino acids. CDR1 and CDR2 (germline): LNHDA, SQIVND (reference sequence). The chain's CDR3 is CASRENMNTEAFS. In DNA, the CDR3 is TGTGCCAGTAGGGAGAACATGAACACTGAAGCTTTCTCT.

This rearrangement joins TRBV5-4 to TRBJ1-2; TRBD1 is a possible D gene (5 bases). The CDR3 contains 16 residues. Deletions cut 0 bases from V and 3 bases from J, with 15 bases between. Germline V gives CDR1 SGHNT, CDR2 YYREEE (reference sequence). Written as DNA, the CDR3 is TGTGCCAGCAGCTTGGAAGGGGCGCATGGAGACTATGGCTACACCTTC. Translating it yields CASSLEGAHGDYGYTF.

J is TRBJ2-1 and V is TRBV7-9, with 10 bases matching TRBD2. This CDR3 is built from 15 residues. Germline V CDR1 and CDR2: SEHNR, FQNEAQ (reference sequence). J gave up 8 bases and V 5 bases, and 9 bases lay outside the gene matches. The chain's CDR3 is CASSLTSGNWDEQFF. CDR3 DNA: TGTGCCAGCAGCCTAACTAGCGGGAACTGGGATGAGCAGTTCTTC.

The chain joins TRBV7-9 to TRBJ2-3, with 9 bases that match TRBD2. CDR1 and CDR2 from the germline V gene are SEHNR and FQNEAQ (reference sequence). J lost 0 bases, V lost 3 bases, and 10 bases had no gene match. This CDR3 region has 18 residues. CDR3 region: CASSFLSGSASSTDTQYF. CDR3 DNA sequence: TGTGCCAGCAGCTTCCTTAGCGGGAGCGCTTCTAGCACAGATACGCAGTATTTT.

The chain carries TRBV12-5 and TRBJ1-1; 8 nucleotides match TRBD1. CDR3 size: 14 residues. Germline-derived CDR1 and CDR2 are LGHNT and FRNRAP. V lost 5 bases and J lost 4; bases outside the gene matches: 6. CDR3: CASGGQGEATEAFF. CDR3 DNA sequence: TGTGCTAGTGGTGGACAGGGCGAGGCCACTGAAGCTTTCTTT.